Presented here are 9 T cell receptor beta chains from one specimen sequenced in a study of metastatic and nonmetastatic thyroid tumors. All patients were untreated before thyroid surgery. TCRdb re-analyzed the PCR reads through MiXCR. The profile covers roughly 35,000 clones, with 16% appearing a single time and under 3.5% taken by the ten largest. The specimen sequenced was blood. These TCRs come from a female donor with papillary thyroid cancer or a benign thyroid nodule (not recorded which). Some clones in this sample may be carry-over from other donors' samples.

In its sample, this clone was seen many times. This chain uses TRBV20-1 with TRBJ2-2; 10 bases are a match to TRBD2. The CDR3 runs to 15 residues. V was clipped by 6 bases and J by 6 bases; unmatched bases: 10. Germline V lookup: CDR1 DFQATT, CDR2 SNEGSKA (reference sequence). The CDR3 sequence: CSAPSGRASAGELFF. The CDR3 DNA reads TGCAGTGCCCCGAGCGGGAGGGCCTCCGCCGGGGAGCTGTTTTTT.

This clone was observed many times. The rearrangement joins TRBV18 to TRBJ2-1, with 10 nucleotides matching TRBD2. V was pared by 3 bases and J by 7 bases, with 3 bases of the junction left unmatched. Germline assignment: CDR1 KGHSH and CDR2 LQKENI. This CDR3 has 14 residues. The CDR3 loop reads CASSPGLARNEQFF. The CDR3, as DNA: TGTGCCAGCTCACCGGGACTAGCGAGAAATGAGCAGTTCTTC.

The chain employs TRBV7-3 and TRBJ2-1; 10 nucleotides match TRBD2. The CDR3 extends over 16 amino acids. V dropped 4 bases and J dropped 2; count of bases not matched to a gene: 5. Looked up from germline, CDR1 is SGHTA and CDR2 is FQGTGA. The CDR3 DNA sequence: TGTGCCAGCAGCTGGCTAGCGGGAGCCACCTACAATGAGCAGTTCTTC. Its protein is CASSWLAGATYNEQFF.

This clone was detected ten times or more. CDR3 sequence (DNA): TGCGCCAGCAGTGAGATGACTAGCGGGACCGAGCAGTACTTC. Translation: CASSEMTSGTEQYF. The chain combines TRBV10-2 with TRBJ2-7; 11 bases line up with TRBD2. The CDR3 runs 14 residues. Unmatched junction bases numbered 3, after V lost 2 bases and J lost 6 bases. CDR1 and CDR2 (germline): WSHSY, SAAADI.

The gene calls are TRBV3-1 and TRBJ2-3; TRBD2 matches at 7 bases. The CDR3 totals 16 residues. J was trimmed by 4 bases and V by 0 bases; bases with no gene match: 7. Germline-derived CDR1 and CDR2 are LGHDT and YNNKEL (reference sequence). The CDR3 is CASSQDGGGLADTQYF. The CDR3 bases are TGTGCCAGCAGCCAAGATGGGGGGGGTTTGGCAGATACGCAGTATTTT.

V usage is TRBV5-6 and J usage is TRBJ2-5; D is perhaps TRBD2 (6 bases). CDR3 length: 16 residues. Deletions cut 0 bases from V and 5 bases from J, with 17 bases between. The germline V gene encodes CDR1 SGHDT and CDR2 YYEEEE. The CDR3: CASSLAKGTRGETQYF. As DNA, the CDR3 is TGTGCCAGCAGCTTGGCAAAGGGGACCCGGGGGGAGACCCAGTACTTC.

This clone came up once. Since a much larger clone is just one base distant, this may be a read error. CDR3: CSAVRTQDYNEQFF. The CDR3 DNA reads TGCAGTGCTGTACGGACTCAGGATTACAATGAGCAGTTCTTC. V gene TRBV20-1 combines with J gene TRBJ2-1; D is possibly TRBD2 (5 bases). Germline V lookup: CDR1 DFQATT, CDR2 SNEGSKA (reference sequence). V lost 5 bases to trimming and J lost 4 bases, with 15 bases between them. The CDR3 extends over 14 amino acids.

This chain joins TRBV12-3 or TRBV12-4 and TRBJ1-5; D is possibly TRBD1 (5 bases). This CDR3 has 16 amino acids. V lost 5 bases and J lost 0, with 14 bases in between. The chain's CDR3 is CASSPRGTHSNQPQHF. As DNA, the CDR3 is TGTGCCAGCAGTCCACGGGGGACCCATAGCAATCAGCCCCAGCATTTT.

This clone was seen repeatedly, ten times or more. This chain connects TRBV28 to TRBJ1-4; 11 bases match TRBD1. With 5 bases clipped from V and 7 bases from J, the junction kept 6 bases outside the gene matches. This CDR3 contains 15 residues. Germline V CDR1 and CDR2: MDHEN, SYDVKM. In nucleotides, the CDR3 is TGTGCCAGCAGTCTGCGAGGGACAGGGGGTGAAAAACTGTTTTTT. Its translation is CASSLRGTGGEKLFF.